This T cell receptor (beta chain) stems from a study of cytomegalovirus exposure and HLA in healthy donors. Overall study findings and caveats: Reported performance of the classifier showed diagnosis of cytomegalovirus status with high specificity and sensitivity. Researchers catalogued some 160 TCR beta chains as cytomegalovirus-associated.

The validation cohort, a group of some 120 subjects, included the donors and was separate from the approximately 670-subject first cohort. Measured with immunoSEQ multiplex PCR; TCRdb has only the in-frame clones, and not every one. The sample holds 100,000 to 150,000 clones, around 94% seen once. In regard to this clone: Its specificity is not known.

This CDR3 is 13 amino acids long. Germline CDR1 reads GTSNPN; CDR2 reads SVGIG (reference sequence). V was trimmed by 2 bases and J by 3 bases, leaving 11 bases between them. The rearrangement uses TRBV30 and TRBJ2-7; no clear D gene. Sequencing was performed on PBMCs. The source is a woman aged 18-35 years in good health and CMV-seronegative. CDR3 sequence reads: CAWSFNRHYEQYF. For the CDR3, the DNA is TGTGCCTGGAGTTTTAACAGACACTACGAGCAGTACTTC.